This T cell receptor beta chain came from a study of cytomegalovirus exposure and HLA in healthy donors. General observations from the study: Later work found most CMV-associated TCR beta chains apparently HLA-restricted. The authors assumed roughly uniform sequencing depth across donors for presence/absence analyses.

13 Jbeta primers and 60 Vbeta primers were used for the PCR. The table came from immunoSEQ multiplex PCR; TCRdb's copy has only in-frame clones and leaves some out. Here the sample spans around 130,000 clones, over 75% being singletons. In this sample, this clone turned up a few times. What it binds is unknown. The CDR3 loop spans 15 amino acids. V was trimmed by 0 bases and J by 7 bases, leaving 13 bases between them. Germline CDR1 reads LGHNA; CDR2 reads YNFKEQ. This receptor was obtained from a man younger than 30 in good health and CMV-seropositive. The chain links TRBV4-2 to TRBJ1-5; D remains ambiguous. Sequences were obtained from PBMCs. The CDR3 bases are TGTGCCAGCAGCCAAGATAGGAGGGTCCGGCAGCCCCAGCATTTT. Protein: CASSQDRRVRQPQHF.